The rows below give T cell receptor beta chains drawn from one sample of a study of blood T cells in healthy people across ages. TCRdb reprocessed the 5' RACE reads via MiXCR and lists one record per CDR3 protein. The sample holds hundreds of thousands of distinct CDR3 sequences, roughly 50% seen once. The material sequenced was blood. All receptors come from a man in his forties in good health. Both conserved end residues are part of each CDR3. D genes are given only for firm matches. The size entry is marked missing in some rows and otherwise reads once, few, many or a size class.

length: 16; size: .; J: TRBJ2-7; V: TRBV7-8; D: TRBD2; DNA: TGTGCCAGCAGCCCCCTCGGGGGGACCGCAACCTACGAGCAGTACTTC; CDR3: CASSPLGGTATYEQYF
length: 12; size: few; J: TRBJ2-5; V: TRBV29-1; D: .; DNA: TGCAGCGTTGAATTGAGTTCGGAGACCCAGTACTTC; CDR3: CSVELSSETQYF
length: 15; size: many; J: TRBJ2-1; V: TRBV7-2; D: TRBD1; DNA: TGTGCCAGCAGCCTTCGGACAGGGGAAGGCAATGAGCAGTTCTTC; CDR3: CASSLRTGEGNEQFF
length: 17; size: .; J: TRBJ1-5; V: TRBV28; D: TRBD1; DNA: TGTGCCAGCCCCCCAGGGGGGGTGGAATGGAGCAATCAGCCCCAGCATTTT; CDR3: CASPPGGVEWSNQPQHF
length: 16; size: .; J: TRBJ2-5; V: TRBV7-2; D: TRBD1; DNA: TGTGCCAGCAGCACGGACAGGGGGCATGGTCAAGAGACCCAGTACTTC; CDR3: CASSTDRGHGQETQYF
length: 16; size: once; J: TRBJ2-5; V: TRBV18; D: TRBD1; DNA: TGTGCCAGCTCACCCCGGAATAGGCAGGGGGCGGCGGAGCAGTACTTC; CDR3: CASSPRNRQGAAEQYF
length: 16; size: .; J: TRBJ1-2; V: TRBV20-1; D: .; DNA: TGCAGTGCCAAGGTGACAGACGGCGACGAGAACTATGGCTACACCTTC; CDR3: CSAKVTDGDENYGYTF
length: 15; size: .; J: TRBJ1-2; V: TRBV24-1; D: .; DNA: TGTGCCACCAGTGATTCCAGGACAGCTACGTATGGCTACACCTTC; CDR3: CATSDSRTATYGYTF
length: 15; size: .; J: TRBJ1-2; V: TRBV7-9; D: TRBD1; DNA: TGTGCCAGCAGCTTAGACGGGACAGCTACTTATGGCTACACCTTC; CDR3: CASSLDGTATYGYTF
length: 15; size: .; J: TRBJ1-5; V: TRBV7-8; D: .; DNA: TGTGCCAGCAGCCGCCTTCGTGTAGTCAATCAGCCCCAGCATTTT; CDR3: CASSRLRVVNQPQHF
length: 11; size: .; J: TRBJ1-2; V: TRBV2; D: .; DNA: TGTGCCAGCCGATCCTTCGTTGGCTACACCTTC; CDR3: CASRSFVGYTF
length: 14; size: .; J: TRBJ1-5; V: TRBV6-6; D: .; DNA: TGTGCCAGCAGTACTAGACAGGAGAATCAGCCCCAGCATTTT; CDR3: CASSTRQENQPQHF
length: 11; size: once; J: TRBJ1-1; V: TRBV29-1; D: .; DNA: TGCAGCGTCTCCCGGAGTTGGGAAGCTTTCTTT; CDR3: CSVSRSWEAFF
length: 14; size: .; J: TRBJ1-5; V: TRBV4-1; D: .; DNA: TGCGCCAGCAGCCAAGATAGGGGGTTGCAGCCCCAGCATTTT; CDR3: CASSQDRGLQPQHF
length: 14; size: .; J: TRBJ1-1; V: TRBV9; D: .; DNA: TGTGCCAGCAGCGTAGAGCTCCGGAACACTGAAGCTTTCTTT; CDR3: CASSVELRNTEAFF
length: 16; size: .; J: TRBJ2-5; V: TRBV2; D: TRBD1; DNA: TGTGCCAGCAGTGCTAACCCGGGACAGGGGCGAGAGACCCAGTACTTC; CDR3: CASSANPGQGRETQYF